This T cell receptor (beta chain) was sequenced during a study of T-cell reconstitution after alpha-beta-depleted transplantation in children. Molecular barcoding with unique molecular identifiers was used for the TCRbeta library. TCRdb reprocessed the PCR reads with MiXCR, giving one entry per CDR3 protein. The sample consists of roughly 170,000 distinct CDR3 sequences, approximately 7% of them appearing once. This clonotype was counted many times. V lost 3 bases and J lost 6; bases outside the gene matches: 8. This CDR3 has 15 residues. Looked up from germline, CDR1 is MGHDK and CDR2 is SYGVNS. The J gene is TRBJ1-2, the V gene TRBV25-1; TRBD1 aligns across 9 bases. The specimen comprised PBMCs from the stem cell graft donor, sampled from the stem cell graft. The TCR originated in a human donor who donated a stem cell graft to a child with Wiskott-Aldrich syndrome. The CDR3 protein is CASSEYRTGAHGYTF. CDR3 nucleotides: TGTGCCAGCAGTGAGTACCGGACAGGGGCACATGGCTACACCTTC.